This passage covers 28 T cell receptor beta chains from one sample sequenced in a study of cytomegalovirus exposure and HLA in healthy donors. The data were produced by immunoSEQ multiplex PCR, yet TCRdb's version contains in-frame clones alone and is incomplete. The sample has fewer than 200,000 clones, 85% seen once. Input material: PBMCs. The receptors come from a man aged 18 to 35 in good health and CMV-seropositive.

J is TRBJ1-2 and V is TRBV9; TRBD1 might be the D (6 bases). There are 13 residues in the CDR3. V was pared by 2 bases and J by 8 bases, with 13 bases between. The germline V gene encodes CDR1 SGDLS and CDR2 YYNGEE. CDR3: CASSVTGLGGYTF. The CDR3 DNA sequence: TGTGCCAGCAGCGTTACAGGGTTGGGCGGCTACACCTTC.

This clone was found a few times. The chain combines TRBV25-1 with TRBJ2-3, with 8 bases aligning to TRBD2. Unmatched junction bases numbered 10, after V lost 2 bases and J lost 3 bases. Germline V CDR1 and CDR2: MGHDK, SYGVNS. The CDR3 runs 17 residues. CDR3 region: CASSERGSGRGTDTQYF. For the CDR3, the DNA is TGTGCCAGCAGTGAACGAGGGAGCGGGAGAGGAACAGATACGCAGTATTTT.

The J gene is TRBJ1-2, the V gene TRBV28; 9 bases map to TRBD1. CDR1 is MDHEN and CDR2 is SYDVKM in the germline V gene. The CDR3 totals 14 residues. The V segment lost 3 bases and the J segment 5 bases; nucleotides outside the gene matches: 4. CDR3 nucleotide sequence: TGTGCCAGCAGTTTGGCAGACAGGGGGTATGGCTACACCTTC. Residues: CASSLADRGYGYTF.

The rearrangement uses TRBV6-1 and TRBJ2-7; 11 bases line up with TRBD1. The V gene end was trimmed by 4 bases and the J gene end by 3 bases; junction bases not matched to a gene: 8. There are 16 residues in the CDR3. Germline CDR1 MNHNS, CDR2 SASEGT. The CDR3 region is CASSVRTGGSLYEQYF. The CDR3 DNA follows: TGTGCCAGCAGTGTACGGACAGGGGGCTCTCTCTACGAGCAGTACTTC.

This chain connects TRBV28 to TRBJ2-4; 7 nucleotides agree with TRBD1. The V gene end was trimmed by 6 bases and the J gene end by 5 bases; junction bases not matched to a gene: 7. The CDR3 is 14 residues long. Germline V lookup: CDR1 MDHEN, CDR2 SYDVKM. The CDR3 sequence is CASSLRTGQNIQYF. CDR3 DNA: TGTGCCAGCAGCCTAAGGACAGGACAAAACATTCAGTACTTC.

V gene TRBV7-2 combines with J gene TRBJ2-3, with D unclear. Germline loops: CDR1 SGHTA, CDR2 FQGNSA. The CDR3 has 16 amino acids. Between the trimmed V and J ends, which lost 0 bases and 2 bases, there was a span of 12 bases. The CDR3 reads CASSLAGGGPTDTQYF. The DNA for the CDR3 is TGTGCCAGCAGCTTAGCCGGCGGTGGCCCCACAGATACGCAGTATTTT.

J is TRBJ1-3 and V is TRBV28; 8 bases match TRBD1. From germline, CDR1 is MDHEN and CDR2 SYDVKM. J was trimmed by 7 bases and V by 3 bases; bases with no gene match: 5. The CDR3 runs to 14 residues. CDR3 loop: CASSLGQVGNTIYF. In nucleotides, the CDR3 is TGTGCCAGCAGTTTGGGACAGGTGGGGAACACCATATATTTT.

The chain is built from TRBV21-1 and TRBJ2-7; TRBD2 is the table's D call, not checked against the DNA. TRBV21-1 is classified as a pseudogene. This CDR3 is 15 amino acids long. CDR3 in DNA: TGTGCCAGCAGCCTCCGGGGTCCTCACGACTACGAGCAGTACTTC. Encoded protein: CASSLRGPHDYEQYF.

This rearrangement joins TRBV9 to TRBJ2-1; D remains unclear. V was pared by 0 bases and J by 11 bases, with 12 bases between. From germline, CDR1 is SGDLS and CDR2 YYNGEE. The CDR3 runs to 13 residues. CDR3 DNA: TGTGCCAGCAGCGTAGTAGACTGGCAGAAGCAGTTCTTC. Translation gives CASSVVDWQKQFF.

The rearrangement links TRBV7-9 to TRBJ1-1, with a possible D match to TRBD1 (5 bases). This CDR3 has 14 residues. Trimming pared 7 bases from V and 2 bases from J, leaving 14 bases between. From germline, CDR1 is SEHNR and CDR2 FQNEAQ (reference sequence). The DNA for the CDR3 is TGTGCCAGCATCCGAGGGAGGGGCAACACTGAAGCTTTCTTT. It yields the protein CASIRGRGNTEAFF.

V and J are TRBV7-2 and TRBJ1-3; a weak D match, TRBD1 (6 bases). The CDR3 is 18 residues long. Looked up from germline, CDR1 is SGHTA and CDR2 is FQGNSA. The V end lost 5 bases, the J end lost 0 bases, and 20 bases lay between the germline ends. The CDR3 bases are TGTGCCAGCAGCCCTCCCGTAGGACAGATTGCCTCTGGAAACACCATATATTTT. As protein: CASSPPVGQIASGNTIYF.

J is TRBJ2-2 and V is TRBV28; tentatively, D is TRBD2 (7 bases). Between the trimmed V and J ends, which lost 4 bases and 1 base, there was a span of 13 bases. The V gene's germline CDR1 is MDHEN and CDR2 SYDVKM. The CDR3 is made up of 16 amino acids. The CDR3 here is CASSSTGTKNTGELFF. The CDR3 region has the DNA TGTGCCAGCAGTTCCACAGGGACTAAGAACACCGGGGAGCTGTTTTTT. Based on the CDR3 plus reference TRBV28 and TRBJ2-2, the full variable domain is DVKVTQSSRYLVKRTGEKVFLECVQDMDHENMFWYRQDPGLGLRLIYFSYDVKMKEKGDIPEGYSVSREKKERFSLILESASTNQTSMYLCASSSTGTKNTGELFFGEGSRLTVL.

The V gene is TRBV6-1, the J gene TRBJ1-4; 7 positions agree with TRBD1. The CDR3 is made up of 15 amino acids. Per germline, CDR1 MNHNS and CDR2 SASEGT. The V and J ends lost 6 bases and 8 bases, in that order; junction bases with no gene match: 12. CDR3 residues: CASRVEGARYEKLFF. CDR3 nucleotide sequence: TGTGCCAGCAGGGTCGAGGGGGCGAGATACGAAAAACTGTTTTTT.

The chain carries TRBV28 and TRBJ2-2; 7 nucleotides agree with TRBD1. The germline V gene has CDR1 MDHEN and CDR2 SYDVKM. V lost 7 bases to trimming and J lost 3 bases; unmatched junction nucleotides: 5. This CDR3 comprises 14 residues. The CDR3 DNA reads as TGTGCCAGCAAGGGGGCAGGGGACACCGGGGAGCTGTTTTTT. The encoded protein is CASKGAGDTGELFF.

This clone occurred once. The CDR3 spells CASSLASGRTGELFF. CDR3 DNA sequence: TGCGCCAGCAGCTTGGCTAGCGGTAGGACCGGGGAGCTGTTTTTT. The chain links TRBV5-1 to TRBJ2-2, with TRBD2 matching over 7 bases. There are 15 residues in the CDR3. Germline V gives CDR1 SGHRS, CDR2 YFSETQ. V lost 0 bases to trimming and J lost 5 bases; unmatched junction nucleotides: 4. The complete variable domain, with remaining parts taken from reference TRBV5-1 and TRBJ2-2, reads KAGVTQTPRYLIKTRGQQVTLSCSPISGHRSVSWYQQTPGQGLQFLFEYFSETQRNKGNFPGRFSGRQFSNSRSEMNVSTLELGDSALYLCASSLASGRTGELFFGEGSRLTVL.

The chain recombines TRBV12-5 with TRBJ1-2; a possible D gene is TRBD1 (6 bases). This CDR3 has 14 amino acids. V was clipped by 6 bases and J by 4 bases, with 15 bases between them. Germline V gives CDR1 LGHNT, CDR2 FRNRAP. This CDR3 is CASGLGGAGYGYTF. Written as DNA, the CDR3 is TGTGCTAGTGGGCTGGGGGGGGCGGGCTATGGCTACACCTTC.

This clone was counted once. CDR3 in amino acids: CASRRRQYRNTIYF. DNA for the CDR3: TGTGCCAGCAGGCGCCGACAGTACAGAAACACCATATATTTT. J is TRBJ1-3 and V is TRBV6-6; a possible D gene is TRBD1 (5 bases). V lost 6 bases, J lost 5 bases, and 14 bases lay in between. The germline V gene has CDR1 MNHNY and CDR2 SVGAGI (reference sequence). CDR3 length: 14 residues.

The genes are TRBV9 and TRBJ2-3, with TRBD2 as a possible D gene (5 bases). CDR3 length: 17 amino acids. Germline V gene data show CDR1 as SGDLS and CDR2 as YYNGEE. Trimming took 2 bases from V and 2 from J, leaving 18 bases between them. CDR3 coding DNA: TGTGCCAGCAGCGTGTCCCCAGGACTTTCCGTCACAGATACGCAGTATTTT. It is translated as CASSVSPGLSVTDTQYF.

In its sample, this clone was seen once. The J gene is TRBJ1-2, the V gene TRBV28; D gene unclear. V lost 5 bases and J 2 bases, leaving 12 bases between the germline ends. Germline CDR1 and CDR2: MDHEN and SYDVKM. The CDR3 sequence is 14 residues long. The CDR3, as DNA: TGTGCCAGCAGTACCACGACGGGGAACTATGGCTACACCTTC. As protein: CASSTTTGNYGYTF.

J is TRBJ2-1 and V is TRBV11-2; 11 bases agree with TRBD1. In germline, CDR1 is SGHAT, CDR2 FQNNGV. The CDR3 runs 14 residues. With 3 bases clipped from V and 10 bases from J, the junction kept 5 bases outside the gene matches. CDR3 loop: CASSLSGQGGEQFF. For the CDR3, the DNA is TGTGCCAGCAGCTTGTCGGGACAGGGGGGGGAGCAGTTCTTC.

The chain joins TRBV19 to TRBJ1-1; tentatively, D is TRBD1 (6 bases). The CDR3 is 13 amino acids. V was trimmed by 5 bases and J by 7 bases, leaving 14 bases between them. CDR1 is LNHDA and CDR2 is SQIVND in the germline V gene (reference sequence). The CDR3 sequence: CASSESRQVEAFF. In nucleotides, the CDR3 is TGTGCCAGTAGTGAATCTCGACAGGTTGAAGCTTTCTTT.

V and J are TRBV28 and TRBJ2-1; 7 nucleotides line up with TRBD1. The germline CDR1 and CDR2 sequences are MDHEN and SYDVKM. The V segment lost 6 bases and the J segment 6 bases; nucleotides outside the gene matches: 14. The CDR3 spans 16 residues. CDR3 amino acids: CASSLTTGAASNEQFF. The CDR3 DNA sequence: TGTGCCAGCAGCCTAACCACAGGGGCGGCTAGCAATGAGCAGTTCTTC.

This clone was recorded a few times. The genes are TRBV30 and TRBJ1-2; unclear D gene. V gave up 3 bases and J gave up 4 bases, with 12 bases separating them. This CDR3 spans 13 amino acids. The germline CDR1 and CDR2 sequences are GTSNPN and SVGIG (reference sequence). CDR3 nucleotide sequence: TGTGCCTGGAGGTTATTGGGGAGCTATGGCTACACCTTC. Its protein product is CAWRLLGSYGYTF.

DNA for the CDR3: TGTGTCACCGGGGATGGCACTGAAGCTTTCTTT. Its protein product is CVTGDGTEAFF. J is TRBJ1-1 and V is TRBV28, with unresolved D. Germline V gene data show CDR1 as MDHEN and CDR2 as SYDVKM. The CDR3 extends over 11 amino acids.

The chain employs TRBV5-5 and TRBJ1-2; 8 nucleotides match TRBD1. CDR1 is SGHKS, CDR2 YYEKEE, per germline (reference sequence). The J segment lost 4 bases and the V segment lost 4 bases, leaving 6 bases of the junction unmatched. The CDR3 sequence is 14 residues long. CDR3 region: CASSTDRVGYGYTF. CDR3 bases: TGTGCCAGCAGCACGGACAGGGTGGGCTATGGCTACACCTTC.

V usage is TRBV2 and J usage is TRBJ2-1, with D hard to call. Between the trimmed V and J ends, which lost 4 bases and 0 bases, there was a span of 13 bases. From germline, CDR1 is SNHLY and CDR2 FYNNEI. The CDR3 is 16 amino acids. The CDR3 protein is CASSAPNESSYNEQFF. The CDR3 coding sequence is TGTGCCAGCAGTGCCCCAAATGAGAGCTCCTACAATGAGCAGTTCTTC.

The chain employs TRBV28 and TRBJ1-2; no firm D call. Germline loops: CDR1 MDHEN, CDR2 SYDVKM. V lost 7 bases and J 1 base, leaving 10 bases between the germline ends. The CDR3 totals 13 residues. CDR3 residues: CASNRDFNYGYTF. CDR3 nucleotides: TGTGCCAGCAACAGAGATTTTAACTATGGCTACACCTTC.

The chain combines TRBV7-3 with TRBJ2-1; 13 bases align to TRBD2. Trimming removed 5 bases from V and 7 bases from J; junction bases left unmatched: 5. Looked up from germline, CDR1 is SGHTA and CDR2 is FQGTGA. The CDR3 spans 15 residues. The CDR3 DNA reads TGTGCCAGCAGCCAGACTAGCGGGGGGAGGAATGAGCAGTTCTTC. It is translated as CASSQTSGGRNEQFF.